The 17 T cell receptor beta chains in this list originate from one sample, sequenced in a study of T-cell memory formation after mild COVID-19. Each CDR3 protein gets one entry after TCRdb re-called the 5' RACE reads with MiXCR. The sample contains roughly 100,000 distinct CDR3 sequences, around 11% of which appear only once. The sample comprised PBMCs or a T cell subset sorted from them (not recorded which). These TCRs come from an adult woman who had mild COVID-19 (a few samples of this study predate the infection). Cell type and time point are not known.

V gene TRBV21-1 combines with J gene TRBJ1-3; TRBD1 is taken as the D call from the table, unchecked against the DNA. TRBV21-1 constitutes a pseudogene. CDR3 size: 14 residues. CDR3 sequence (DNA): TGTGCCAGCGCGGGACCGATCTCTGGAAACACCATATATTTT. Encoded protein: CASAGPISGNTIYF.

This clonotype showed up many times. The rearrangement joins TRBV6-5 to TRBJ2-7; TRBD2 matches 8 bases. With 7 bases clipped from V and 4 bases from J, the junction kept 9 bases outside the gene matches. The CDR3 length is 14 residues. Germline V CDR1 and CDR2: MNHEY, SVGAGI. CDR3 DNA sequence: TGTGCCAGCACCGTAAGCGGGAGCGCTTACGAGCAGTACTTC. It codes for CASTVSGSAYEQYF.

The genes are TRBV19 and TRBJ2-1, with D uncertain. The germline gives CDR1 LNHDA, CDR2 SQIVND (reference sequence). Trimming removed 4 bases at V and 0 bases at J, with 10 bases between. This CDR3 has 15 residues. CDR3 residues: CASSTDTSSYNEQFF. For the CDR3, the DNA is TGTGCCAGTAGTACAGACACAAGCTCCTACAATGAGCAGTTCTTC.

The chain recombines TRBV24-1 with TRBJ2-2; D gene uncertain. This CDR3 is 12 amino acids long. Trimming shortened V by 5 bases and J by 6 bases, and 6 bases separated the two germline ends. Germline V lookup: CDR1 KGHDR, CDR2 SFDVKD. CDR3 amino acids: CATSVRAGELFF. CDR3 in DNA: TGTGCCACCAGTGTCCGGGCCGGGGAGCTGTTTTTT.

The chain employs TRBV5-1 and TRBJ1-2; the D gene is possibly TRBD1 (6 bases). CDR3 length: 15 residues. V lost 4 bases and J 2 bases, leaving 15 bases between the germline ends. Germline lookup yields CDR1 SGHRS and CDR2 YFSETQ. In DNA, the CDR3 is TGCGCCAGCAGCGACCCAGGGGAGGGGAACTATGGCTACACCTTC. Protein: CASSDPGEGNYGYTF. The full variable domain, with the rest looked up from reference TRBV5-1 and TRBJ1-2, is KAGVTQTPRYLIKTRGQQVTLSCSPISGHRSVSWYQQTPGQGLQFLFEYFSETQRNKGNFPGRFSGRQFSNSRSEMNVSTLELGDSALYLCASSDPGEGNYGYTFGSGTRLTVV.

The chain employs TRBV6-5 and TRBJ1-5, with D hard to call. Deletions cut 4 bases from V and 0 bases from J, with 10 bases between. Germline CDR1 is MNHEY and CDR2 is SVGAGI. This CDR3 region has 15 residues. This chain's CDR3 is CASSFGRGSNQPQHF. CDR3 DNA: TGTGCCAGCAGTTTCGGACGGGGTAGCAATCAGCCCCAGCATTTT.

The chain combines TRBV30 with TRBJ2-1; D not resolved. Per germline, CDR1 GTSNPN and CDR2 SVGIG (reference sequence). The CDR3 runs 12 residues. V shed 2 bases and J shed 4 bases, with 6 bases lying between them. CDR3 bases: TGTGCCTGGAGTTTGGGGTACAATGAGCAGTTCTTC. This gives the protein CAWSLGYNEQFF.

The CDR3 DNA reads TGTGCCAGCAGCGCAATGGGACTAACCTACGAGCAGTACTTC. Translated, it gives CASSAMGLTYEQYF. The chain joins TRBV7-6 to TRBJ2-7; 7 bases map to TRBD2. CDR3 length: 14 amino acids. Trimming cost V 5 bases and J 2 bases; bases outside gene matches: 6. Germline V gene data show CDR1 as SGHVS and CDR2 as FNYEAQ.

The chain carries TRBV12-3 or TRBV12-4 and TRBJ2-1; 13 bases fit TRBD2. The CDR3 has 15 residues. The V segment lost 6 bases and the J segment 4 bases; nucleotides outside the gene matches: 3. The DNA of the CDR3 is TGTGCCAGCAGAGTACTAGCGGGGGGGTACAATGAGCAGTTCTTC. This sequence encodes CASRVLAGGYNEQFF.

The V and J genes are TRBV7-9 and TRBJ2-7, with D perhaps assigned TRBD1 or TRBD2 (6 bases each). Germline V gene lookup returns CDR1 SEHNR and CDR2 FQNEAQ (reference sequence). This CDR3 is built from 15 residues. Trimming shortened V by 0 bases and J by 2 bases, and 11 bases separated the two germline ends. CDR3 sequence (DNA): TGTGCCAGCAGCTTAGCGGGGGGCCTTACCTACGAGCAGTACTTC. The encoded protein is CASSLAGGLTYEQYF.

The V gene is TRBV30, the J gene TRBJ1-2; the match to TRBD1 covers 8 bases. Losses at the gene ends were 7 bases for V and 4 bases for J; bases not matched to a gene: 8. Germline V gene lookup returns CDR1 GTSNPN and CDR2 SVGIG (reference sequence). The CDR3 runs 13 residues. The CDR3 DNA follows: TGTGCCTACAAACAGGGGGGCCTCTATGGCTACACCTTC. Protein: CAYKQGGLYGYTF.

This clonotype was detected a few times. The J gene is TRBJ2-7, the V gene TRBV27; D might be TRBD1 or TRBD2, each matching 5 bases. The CDR3 loop spans 12 amino acids. With 5 bases removed from V and 6 bases from J, the gap between germline ends came to 11 bases. Germline values: CDR1 MNHEY, CDR2 SMNVEV (reference sequence). The CDR3 nucleotides are TGTGCCAGCAGTACCCCTGGGGGCGAGCAGTACTTC. Translating it yields CASSTPGGEQYF.

This clonotype was observed many times. The chain joins TRBV7-3 to TRBJ2-2; tentative D call: TRBD1 (6 bases). Germline V gives CDR1 SGHTA, CDR2 FQGTGA. This CDR3 comprises 16 residues. Trimming cost V 5 bases and J 7 bases, with 20 bases left between them. The DNA of the CDR3 is TGTGCCAGCAGCAAACTGGCAGGGGATTCCGGCGGGGAGCTGTTTTTT. Translated: CASSKLAGDSGGELFF.

This clonotype showed up just a few times. The V call is TRBV20-1, the J call TRBJ2-1; TRBD2 matches 10 bases. V gave up 5 bases and J gave up 4 bases; unmatched junction bases: 8. Per germline, CDR1 DFQATT and CDR2 SNEGSKA (reference sequence). This CDR3 contains 15 residues. The CDR3 here is CSAGYSGRPYNEQFF. The CDR3 DNA follows: TGCAGTGCTGGATATAGCGGGAGGCCTTACAATGAGCAGTTCTTC.

The rearrangement links TRBV5-1 to TRBJ2-5; possibly TRBD2 for D (5 bases). The germline V gene encodes CDR1 SGHRS and CDR2 YFSETQ. CDR3 length: 15 residues. Trimming took 0 bases from V and 3 from J, leaving 12 bases between them. CDR3 DNA sequence: TGCGCCAGCAGCTTGGCGGGCGGGCGAGAAGAGACCCAGTACTTC. This translates into CASSLAGGREETQYF.

In its sample, this clonotype was seen many times. CDR3 region: CASSLAGGQDTQYF. The DNA of the CDR3 is TGTGCCAGCAGCTTAGCGGGAGGGCAAGATACGCAGTATTTT. The rearrangement uses TRBV7-9 and TRBJ2-3; TRBD2 matches 7 bases. The CDR3 loop spans 14 amino acids. Germline V CDR1 and CDR2: SEHNR, FQNEAQ (reference sequence). Trimming at V came to 0 bases and at J to 5 bases, leaving 2 bases not matched to a gene.

The chain uses TRBV28 and TRBJ2-5; D unresolved. Trimming pared 3 bases from V and 9 bases from J, leaving 11 bases between. The CDR3 runs to 12 residues. Germline V gene sequence: CDR1 MDHEN, CDR2 SYDVKM. The DNA for the CDR3 is TGTGCCAGCAGTTTGGGTTCGACCCCCCAGTACTTC. It translates to CASSLGSTPQYF.